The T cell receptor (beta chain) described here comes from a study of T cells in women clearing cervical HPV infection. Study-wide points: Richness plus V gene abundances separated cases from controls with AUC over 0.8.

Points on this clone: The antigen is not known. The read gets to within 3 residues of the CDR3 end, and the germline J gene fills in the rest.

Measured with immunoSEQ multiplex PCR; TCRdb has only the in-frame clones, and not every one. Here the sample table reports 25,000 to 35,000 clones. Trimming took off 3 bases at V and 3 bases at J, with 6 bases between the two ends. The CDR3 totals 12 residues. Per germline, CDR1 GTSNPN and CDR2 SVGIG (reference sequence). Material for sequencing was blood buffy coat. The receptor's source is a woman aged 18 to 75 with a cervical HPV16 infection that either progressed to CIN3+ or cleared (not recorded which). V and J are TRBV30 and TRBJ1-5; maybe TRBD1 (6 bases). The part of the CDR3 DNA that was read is TGTGCCTGGAGGGGGGCCAATCAGCCC. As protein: CAWRGANQP. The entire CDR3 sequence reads CAWRGANQPQHF.